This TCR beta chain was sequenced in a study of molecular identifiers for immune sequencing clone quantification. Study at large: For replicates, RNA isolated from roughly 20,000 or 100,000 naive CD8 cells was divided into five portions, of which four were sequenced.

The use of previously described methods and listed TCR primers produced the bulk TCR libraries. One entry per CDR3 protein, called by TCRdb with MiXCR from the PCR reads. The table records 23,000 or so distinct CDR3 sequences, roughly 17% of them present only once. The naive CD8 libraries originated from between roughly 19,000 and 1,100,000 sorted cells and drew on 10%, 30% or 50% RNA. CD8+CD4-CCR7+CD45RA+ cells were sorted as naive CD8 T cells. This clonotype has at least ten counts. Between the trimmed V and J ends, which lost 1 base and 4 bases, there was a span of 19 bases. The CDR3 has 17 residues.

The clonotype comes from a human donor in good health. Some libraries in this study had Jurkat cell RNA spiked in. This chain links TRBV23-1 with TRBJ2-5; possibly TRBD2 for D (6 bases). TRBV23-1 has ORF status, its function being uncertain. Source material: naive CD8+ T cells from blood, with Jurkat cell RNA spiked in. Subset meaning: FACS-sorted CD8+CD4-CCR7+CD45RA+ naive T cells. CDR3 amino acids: CASSQFVVGSGRETQYF. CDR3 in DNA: TGCGCCAGCAGTCAATTCGTCGTCGGGAGTGGACGAGAGACCCAGTACTTC.